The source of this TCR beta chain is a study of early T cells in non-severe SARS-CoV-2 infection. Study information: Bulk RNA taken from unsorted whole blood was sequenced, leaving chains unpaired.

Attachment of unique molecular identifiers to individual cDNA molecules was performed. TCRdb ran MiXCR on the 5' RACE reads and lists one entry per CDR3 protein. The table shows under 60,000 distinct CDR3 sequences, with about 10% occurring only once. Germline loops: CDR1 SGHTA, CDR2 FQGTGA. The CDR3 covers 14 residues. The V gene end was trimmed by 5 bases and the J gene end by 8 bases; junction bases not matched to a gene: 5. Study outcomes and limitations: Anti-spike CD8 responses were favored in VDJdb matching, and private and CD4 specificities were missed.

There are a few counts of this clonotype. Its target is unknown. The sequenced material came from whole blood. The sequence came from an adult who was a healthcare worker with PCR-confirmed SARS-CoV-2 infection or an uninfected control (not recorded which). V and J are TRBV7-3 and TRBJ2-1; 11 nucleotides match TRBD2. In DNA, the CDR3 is TGTGCCAGCAGCCCGACTAGCGGGACCTATGAGCAGTTCTTC. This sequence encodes CASSPTSGTYEQFF.